The 30 T cell receptor beta chains below come from one sample, sequenced in a study of molecular identifiers for immune sequencing clone quantification. MiXCR, applied by TCRdb to the PCR reads, yields one record per CDR3 protein. The table lists over 90,000 distinct CDR3 sequences, 35% of them singletons, with less than 10% in the top ten. Source material: naive CD8+ T cells from blood, with Jurkat cell RNA spiked in. The subset was: FACS-sorted CD8+CD4-CCR7+CD45RA+ naive T cells. The receptor set was obtained from a human donor in good health. Some libraries in this study had Jurkat cell RNA spiked in.

The rearrangement links TRBV28 to TRBJ1-4; D uncertain. Trimming took off 2 bases at V and 1 base at J, with 2 bases between the two ends. The germline V gene has CDR1 MDHEN and CDR2 SYDVKM. The CDR3 has 13 amino acids. The chain's CDR3 is CASSLLTNEKLFF. CDR3 DNA sequence: TGTGCCAGCAGTTTACTAACTAATGAAAAACTGTTTTTT.

This clonotype was observed a few times. This chain connects TRBV20-1 to TRBJ2-6, with 13 bases lining up with TRBD2. Per the germline V gene, CDR1 is DFQATT and CDR2 is SNEGSKA (reference sequence). V shed 1 base and J 1 base; nucleotides not matched to a gene: 4. The CDR3 spans 18 residues. The DNA for the CDR3 is TGCAGTGCTAGAGTAAGGGGACTAGCGGGATCTGGGGCCAACGTCCTGACTTTC. It is translated as CSARVRGLAGSGANVLTF.

This rearrangement joins TRBV9 to TRBJ2-7, with D possibly TRBD2 on 6 matching bases. CDR1 and CDR2 (germline): SGDLS, YYNGEE. V was cut by 7 bases and J by 0 bases, with 14 bases left in between. This CDR3 contains 14 residues. CDR3 amino acids: CASSVGGSSYEQYF. CDR3 in DNA: TGTGCCAGCTCCGTCGGAGGGAGCTCCTACGAGCAGTACTTC. Variable domain in full (rest from reference TRBV9 and TRBJ2-7): DSGVTQTPKHLITATGQRVTLRCSPRSGDLSVYWYQQSLDQGLQFLIQYYNGEERAKGNILERFSAQQFPDLHSELNLSSLELGDSALYFCASSVGGSSYEQYFGPGTRLTVT.

A remark on this clonotype: The CDR3 does not close with the conserved phenylalanine or tryptophan, likely indicating a read error. This chain uses TRBV28 with TRBJ2-6; D remains unclear. Germline CDR1 reads MDHEN; CDR2 reads SYDVKM. The CDR3 runs 16 residues. The chain's CDR3 is CASSLRRLPGANVLTI. CDR3 DNA: TGTGCCAGTAGTTTGCGCCGTTTACCTGGGGCCAACGTCCTGACTATC.

This clonotype occurred once. The CDR3 ends on some other residue instead of the conserved phenylalanine or tryptophan, so this is likely a read error. This chain uses TRBV11-2 with TRBJ2-1; D is unclear. V gave up 2 bases and J gave up 0 bases, with 14 bases separating them. The germline V gene encodes CDR1 SGHAT and CDR2 FQNNGV. This CDR3 has 17 residues. The CDR3 protein is CASSLPLLTSSYNEQFI. CDR3 DNA: TGTGCCAGCAGCTTACCCCTCCTCACGAGCTCCTACAATGAGCAGTTCATC.

This clonotype turned up a few times. The chain combines TRBV7-2 with TRBJ1-2, with TRBD1 matching 11 bases. V gave up 5 bases and J gave up 0 bases; unmatched junction bases: 2. The CDR3 covers 15 residues. Germline loops: CDR1 SGHTA, CDR2 FQGNSA. DNA for the CDR3: TGTGCCAGCAGCGAGGACAGGGGGCCTAACTATGGCTACACCTTC. Its protein product is CASSEDRGPNYGYTF.

Comment on this clonotype: A single base separates this from a much larger clone, so it may be a read error. As the CDR3 is not closed by the conserved phenylalanine or tryptophan, this likely results from a read error. The rearrangement joins TRBV5-1 to TRBJ2-3, with 7 bases identical to TRBD1. The CDR3 extends over 16 amino acids. J gave up 1 base and V 4 bases, and 9 bases lay outside the gene matches. The germline CDR1 and CDR2 sequences are SGHRS and YFSETQ. For the CDR3, the DNA is TGCGCCAGCAGCCTTACTCCGGGACAGCGCACAGATACGCAGTATTAT. Translated: CASSLTPGQRTDTQYY.

V is TRBV4-2 and J is TRBJ2-1, with D perhaps being TRBD1 or TRBD2 (6 bases each). V was cut by 8 bases and J by 8 bases, with 13 bases left in between. CDR1 LGHNA and CDR2 YNFKEQ come from the germline V gene. This CDR3 contains 12 residues. The CDR3 DNA sequence: TGTGCCAGCGGTATCGGGGGCTATGAGCAGTTCTTC. It encodes CASGIGGYEQFF.

This clonotype was observed a few times. The gene calls are TRBV4-2 and TRBJ2-2; no clear D gene. V dropped 4 bases and J dropped 4 bases, with 7 bases sitting between them. The CDR3 totals 13 residues. CDR1 is LGHNA and CDR2 is YNFKEQ in the germline V gene. The CDR3 DNA sequence: TGTGCCAGCAGCCCCCCCTCCACCGGGGAGCTGTTTTTT. It is translated as CASSPPSTGELFF.

This clonotype appeared a single time. A much more abundant neighbour one base away suggests this may be a read error. The chain employs TRBV7-6 and TRBJ2-1; 8 bases fit TRBD1. This CDR3 has 16 residues. Germline CDR1 and CDR2: SGHVS and FNYEAQ. With 3 bases clipped from V and 9 bases from J, the junction kept 13 bases outside the gene matches. This chain's CDR3 is CASSLWGTGGIVEQFF. The CDR3 region has the DNA TGTGCCAGCAGCTTGTGGGGGACAGGAGGGATCGTTGAGCAGTTCTTC. Using reference TRBV7-6 and TRBJ2-1 for the parts outside the CDR3, the full variable domain is GAGVSQSPRYKVTKRGQDVALRCDPISGHVSLYWYRQALGQGPEFLTYFNYEAQQDKSGLPNDRFSAERPEGSISTLTIQRTEQRDSAMYRCASSLWGTGGIVEQFFGPGTRLTVL.

The V and J genes are TRBV6-2 or TRBV6-3 and TRBJ2-1, with D possibly being TRBD2 (7 bases). Looked up from germline, CDR1 is MNHEY and CDR2 is SVGEGT. V lost 2 bases, J lost 3 bases, and 14 bases lay in between. This CDR3 is 16 amino acids long. In nucleotides, the CDR3 is TGTGCCAGCAGTTACCAGCCAGGGGAGGGCTACAATGAGCAGTTCTTC. Translation: CASSYQPGEGYNEQFF.

As to this clonotype: Likely a read error: the CDR3 ends without its conserved phenylalanine or tryptophan. The J gene is TRBJ2-7, the V gene TRBV28, with 9 bases lining up with TRBD2. The CDR3 runs to 16 residues. Germline lookup yields CDR1 MDHEN and CDR2 SYDVKM. V shed 4 bases, J shed 0 bases, and the junction held 7 bases outside the gene matches. The CDR3 nucleotides are TGTGCCAGCAGTTGGGCAAGCGGGAGGAGCTCCTACGAGCAGTACCTC. Translated, it gives CASSWASGRSSYEQYL.

This clonotype was recorded once. A junction boundary mismatches the germline segment, possibly from a read error. The chain is built from TRBV6-6 and TRBJ2-7; 7 bases map to TRBD2. This CDR3 comprises 14 residues. Germline CDR1 is MNHNY and CDR2 is SVGAGI (reference sequence). The CDR3 region is CASSPRLAISEQHF. The CDR3 nucleotides read TGTGCCAGCAGTCCCCGACTAGCTATTTCCGAGCAGCACTTC.

A few counts support this clonotype. The chain recombines TRBV6-2 or TRBV6-3 with TRBJ2-7; 7 bases agree with TRBD2. The CDR3 has 14 residues. Germline V gene data show CDR1 as MNHEY and CDR2 as SVGEGT. The J segment lost 2 bases and the V segment lost 2 bases, leaving 3 bases of the junction unmatched. The CDR3 sequence: CASSYRGVPYEQYF. CDR3 DNA: TGTGCCAGCAGTTACCGGGGGGTTCCCTACGAGCAGTACTTC.

There are a few counts of this clonotype. The chain is built from TRBV7-8 and TRBJ1-1, with TRBD1 matching over 7 bases. There are 14 residues in the CDR3. Germline CDR1 SGHVS, CDR2 FQNEAQ. The V segment lost 1 base and the J segment 7 bases; nucleotides outside the gene matches: 6. CDR3 loop: CASSLGGRGFEAFF. As DNA, the CDR3 is TGTGCCAGCAGCTTAGGTGGCAGGGGGTTTGAAGCTTTCTTT.

About this clonotype: The conserved phenylalanine or tryptophan is not found at the CDR3 terminus, so this likely reflects a read error. This sequence joins TRBV28 and TRBJ2-5; 8 bases match TRBD1. J gave up 1 base and V 2 bases, and 6 bases lay outside the gene matches. Germline V CDR1 and CDR2: MDHEN, SYDVKM. The CDR3 extends over 16 amino acids. DNA for the CDR3: TGTGCCAGCAGTTTAGGCACAGGGGGTCTCCAAGAGACCCAGTACCTC. This gives the protein CASSLGTGGLQETQYL.

Comments on this clonotype: A much larger clone lies a single base off, so this may be a read error. The rearrangement uses TRBV7-9 and TRBJ2-5; 7 nucleotides match TRBD2. This CDR3 has 14 residues. With 2 bases clipped from V and 4 bases from J, the junction kept 4 bases outside the gene matches. Per the germline V gene, CDR1 is SEHNR and CDR2 is FQNEAQ (reference sequence). In nucleotides, the CDR3 is TGTGCCAGCAGCTTACCAGCGGGACTAGAGACCCAGTACTTC. Translated: CASSLPAGLETQYF.

This clonotype was detected many times. The chain couples TRBV21-1 to TRBJ2-3; the table gives TRBD1 as D, unverified against the DNA. TRBV21-1 is a listed pseudogene. The CDR3 totals 14 residues. In DNA, the CDR3 is TGTGCCAGCAGAGGATCGGGGGGCACAGATACGCAGTATTTT. This translates into CASRGSGGTDTQYF.

This clonotype was recorded only once. At one end the junction does not follow the germline gene, possibly because of a read error. This chain uses TRBV15 with TRBJ1-5; 9 nucleotides align to TRBD1. The CDR3 extends over 18 amino acids. The V gene's germline CDR1 is LNHNV and CDR2 YYDKDF (reference sequence). CDR3 DNA sequence: TGTGCCGCCAGCAGAGATTACCCACACACAGGGGGCTATCAGCCCCAGCATTTT. Amino acid sequence: CAASRDYPHTGGYQPQHF.

The chain links TRBV6-2 or TRBV6-3 to TRBJ2-6; possible D gene TRBD2, 5 bases. The CDR3 runs 15 residues. Germline V gene sequence: CDR1 MNHEY, CDR2 SVGEGT. Trimming removed 5 bases from V and 0 bases from J, with 8 bases in between. CDR3 region: CASSDYSSGANVLTF. CDR3 sequence (DNA): TGTGCCAGCAGTGACTACAGCTCTGGGGCCAACGTCCTGACTTTC.

A remark on this clonotype: This may be a read error: a much more frequent sequence differs by one nucleotide. J is TRBJ2-3 and V is TRBV12-3 or TRBV12-4; D possibly corresponds to TRBD2 (6 bases). This CDR3 is 15 amino acids long. DNA for the CDR3: TGTGCCAGCAGTTTCTGGCGGGATAGCACAGATACGCTGTATTTT. Translating it yields CASSFWRDSTDTLYF.

This clonotype was detected many times. The chain recombines TRBV14 with TRBJ1-1; 7 bases align to TRBD1. Germline lookup yields CDR1 SGHDN and CDR2 FVKESK. The length of the CDR3 is 16 residues. The ends lost 1 base at V and 0 bases at J; junction bases unmatched: 5. In nucleotides, the CDR3 is TGTGCCAGCAGCCAAGTGCCGGGACAGATGAACACTGAAGCTTTCTTT. This encodes CASSQVPGQMNTEAFF.

The chain is built from TRBV2 and TRBJ1-6; the D is unclear. The CDR3 length is 15 residues. Trimming removed 2 bases from V and 6 bases from J, with 11 bases in between. The germline V gene has CDR1 SNHLY and CDR2 FYNNEI. The CDR3 loop is CASSEWAATNSPLHF. The DNA for the CDR3 is TGTGCCAGCAGTGAATGGGCAGCAACTAATTCACCCCTCCACTTT.

With regard to this clonotype: The junction and the germline gene differ at one end; a read error may be behind it. The chain joins TRBV6-6 to TRBJ2-3; D is possibly TRBD1 (5 bases). This CDR3 has 16 residues. Germline CDR1 is MNHNY and CDR2 is SVGAGI (reference sequence). DNA of the CDR3: TGTGCCAGCAGTCACTCGAGGTCAGGGAGCACAGATACGCAGTATTTT. This translates into CASSHSRSGSTDTQYF.

This clonotype was seen many times. The rearrangement links TRBV29-1 to TRBJ2-5; TRBD1 might be the D (5 bases). Germline V gene sequence: CDR1 SQVTM, CDR2 ANQGSEA. With 0 bases removed from V and 5 bases from J, the gap between germline ends came to 16 bases. This CDR3 spans 15 amino acids. DNA of the CDR3: TGCAGCGTTGAAGATTTGGAGACAGCCCAGGAGACCCAGTACTTC. It translates to CSVEDLETAQETQYF.

The rearrangement links TRBV11-2 to TRBJ2-7; D may be TRBD1 (6 bases). This CDR3 has 11 residues. Trimming cost V 4 bases and J 12 bases, with 13 bases left between them. Germline V CDR1 and CDR2: SGHAT, FQNNGV. CDR3 amino acids: CASSSLGHGYF. DNA of the CDR3: TGTGCCAGCAGCTCTCTGGGACACGGGTACTTC.

The rearrangement uses TRBV7-3 and TRBJ2-1; 8 bases line up with TRBD2. V gave up 2 bases and J gave up 0 bases; unmatched junction bases: 6. Germline CDR1 is SGHTA and CDR2 is FQGTGA. The CDR3 sequence is 17 residues long. The CDR3 loop reads CASSLRASGYSYNEQFF. CDR3 DNA sequence: TGTGCCAGCAGCTTACGGGCTAGCGGGTACTCCTACAATGAGCAGTTCTTC.

This clonotype was seen just once. The CDR3 end shows no conserved phenylalanine or tryptophan, and so a read error is likely. The V and J genes are TRBV28 and TRBJ1-1, with D maybe TRBD1 (6 bases). The V gene's germline CDR1 is MDHEN and CDR2 SYDVKM. The CDR3 covers 13 residues. Trimming removed 6 bases from V and 4 bases from J, with 12 bases in between. CDR3 residues: CASSWTASTEAFY. The CDR3 nucleotides read TGTGCCAGCAGCTGGACAGCCAGCACTGAAGCTTTCTAT.

The rearrangement uses TRBV7-9 and TRBJ2-7, with D perhaps TRBD1 or TRBD2 (5 bases each). Trimming took off 5 bases at V and 3 bases at J, with 11 bases between the two ends. The germline V gene has CDR1 SEHNR and CDR2 FQNEAQ (reference sequence). The CDR3 is 13 residues long. The CDR3 DNA follows: TGTGCCAGCAGCGGGCTTGGGGGCTACGAGCAGTACTTC. Its protein product is CASSGLGGYEQYF.

This clonotype was observed many times. The V call is TRBV7-2, the J call TRBJ2-3; the match to TRBD2 covers 8 bases. The V gene end was trimmed by 1 base and the J gene end by 1 base; junction bases not matched to a gene: 13. Germline CDR1 and CDR2: SGHTA and FQGNSA. The CDR3 has 19 amino acids. CDR3 sequence reads: CASSLVSSGQPARTDTQYF. CDR3 nucleotides: TGTGCCAGCAGCTTAGTTTCTAGCGGGCAGCCCGCCCGCACAGATACGCAGTATTTT.